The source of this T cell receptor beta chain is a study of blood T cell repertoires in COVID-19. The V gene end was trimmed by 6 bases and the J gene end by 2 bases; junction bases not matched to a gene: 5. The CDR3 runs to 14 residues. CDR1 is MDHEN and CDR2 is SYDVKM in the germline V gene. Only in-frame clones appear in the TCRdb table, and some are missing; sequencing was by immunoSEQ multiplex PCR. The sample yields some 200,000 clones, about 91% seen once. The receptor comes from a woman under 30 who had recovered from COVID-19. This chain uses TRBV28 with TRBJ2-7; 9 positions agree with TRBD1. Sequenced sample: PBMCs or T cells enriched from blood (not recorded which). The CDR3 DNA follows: TGTGCCAGCAGCCGGCGGACAGGGGCCTACGAGCAGTACTTC. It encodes CASSRRTGAYEQYF.